Following are 10 T cell receptor beta chains from one sample sequenced in a study of breast tumors, draining lymph nodes, adjacent tissues. TCRdb itself ran the multiplex PCR reads through MiXCR, one entry per CDR3 protein. The sample holds about 15,000 distinct CDR3 sequences, 50% to 60% seen once. The sequenced material came from tumor-adjacent breast tissue. The receptors derive from a female donor with breast cancer. Some clones in this sample may be carry-over from other donors' samples.

This rearrangement joins TRBV29-1 to TRBJ2-4, with D possibly TRBD2 on 5 matching bases. From germline, CDR1 is SQVTM and CDR2 ANQGSEA. With 7 bases removed from V and 0 bases from J, the gap between germline ends came to 13 bases. The CDR3 runs to 14 residues. CDR3 bases: TGCAGCGCAGGAGGTGGTCGAGCCAAAAACATTCAGTACTTC. It codes for CSAGGGRAKNIQYF.

As for this clonotype: An end of the junction differs from the germline gene, which may be a read error. The chain uses TRBV3-1 and TRBJ1-6, with 7 bases aligning to TRBD1. CDR1 and CDR2 (germline): LGHDT, YNNKEL (reference sequence). The CDR3 contains 15 residues. The CDR3 loop reads CASGQDTRGISPLHF. CDR3 in DNA: TGTGCCAGCGGCCAAGATACCAGGGGGATTTCACCCCTCCACTTT.

J is TRBJ1-5 and V is TRBV6-1; 7 bases agree with TRBD1. Trimming removed 6 bases from V and 5 bases from J; junction bases left unmatched: 10. Germline lookup yields CDR1 MNHNS and CDR2 SASEGT. CDR3 length: 15 residues. CDR3 DNA sequence: TGTGCCAGCAGATACGGCAGGGGGTACGATCAGCCCCAGCATTTT. Protein product: CASRYGRGYDQPQHF.

This clonotype was seen ten or more times. The rearrangement joins TRBV7-8 to TRBJ2-2, with 7 positions matching TRBD2. The germline V gene encodes CDR1 SGHVS and CDR2 FQNEAQ. The CDR3 contains 20 residues. V dropped 2 bases and J dropped 7; count of bases not matched to a gene: 22. DNA for the CDR3: TGTGCCAGCAGCTTAATTATCGGACTAACGTTGACTAGCTCAGTCGGGGAGCTGTTTTTT. Its protein product is CASSLIIGLTLTSSVGELFF.

This clonotype was seen many times. The V gene is TRBV29-1, the J gene TRBJ2-5; 8 nucleotides line up with TRBD1. J gave up 5 bases and V 6 bases, and 5 bases lay outside the gene matches. This CDR3 comprises 12 residues. The germline V gene has CDR1 SQVTM and CDR2 ANQGSEA. CDR3 sequence: CSVSRDRETQYF. CDR3 coding DNA: TGCAGCGTCTCCCGGGACAGGGAGACCCAGTACTTC. The full variable domain, completed using reference TRBV29-1 and TRBJ2-5, is SAVISQKPSRDICQRGTSLTIQCQVDSQVTMMFWYRQQPGQSLTLIATANQGSEATYESGFVIDKFPISRPNLTFSTLTVSNMSPEDSSIYLCSVSRDRETQYFGPGTRLLVL.

Details on this clonotype: The junction does not match germline at one end; this may be a read error. This sequence joins TRBV11-1 and TRBJ2-2; tentative D call: TRBD2 (6 bases). Germline V CDR1 and CDR2: SGHAT, FQDESV (reference sequence). The CDR3 sequence is 15 residues long. CDR3 sequence: CASSFIGSGTGELLF. DNA for the CDR3: TGTGCCAGCAGCTTCATCGGGAGCGGTACCGGGGAGTTGCTTTTT.

This clonotype has only a few counts. The chain recombines TRBV20-1 with TRBJ1-5; 7 nucleotides match TRBD1. This CDR3 comprises 13 residues. Germline values: CDR1 DFQATT, CDR2 SNEGSKA (reference sequence). J gave up 4 bases and V 2 bases, and 2 bases lay outside the gene matches. CDR3 residues: CSARRDSNQPQHF. CDR3 bases: TGCAGTGCTAGACGGGACAGTAATCAGCCCCAGCATTTT.

The rearrangement joins TRBV14 to TRBJ2-1; 7 nucleotides agree with TRBD2. Germline loops: CDR1 SGHDN, CDR2 FVKESK. This CDR3 has 15 residues. V lost 4 bases to trimming and J lost 0 bases; unmatched junction nucleotides: 3. CDR3 nucleotides: TGTGCCAGCAGCCCCTTAGCGGGCTCCTACAATGAGCAGTTCTTC. Encoded protein: CASSPLAGSYNEQFF.

This clonotype was counted many times. The chain recombines TRBV27 with TRBJ2-7; 10 bases are shared with TRBD1. The germline gives CDR1 MNHEY, CDR2 SMNVEV (reference sequence). The ends lost 5 bases at V and 3 bases at J; junction bases unmatched: 7. The CDR3 runs to 15 residues. In DNA form, the CDR3 reads TGTGCCAGCAGTCTAACCGGGACAGGGGACTACGAGCAGTACTTC. This sequence encodes CASSLTGTGDYEQYF.

This clonotype was seen many times. The chain recombines TRBV19 with TRBJ1-3; TRBD1 might be the D (5 bases). V gave up 5 bases and J gave up 9 bases, with 20 bases separating them. The CDR3 has 15 amino acids. Germline CDR1 reads LNHDA; CDR2 reads SQIVND (reference sequence). CDR3 in amino acids: CASSQTVRPSVTIYF. DNA of the CDR3: TGTGCCAGTAGTCAGACAGTCCGACCGTCAGTCACCATATATTTT.